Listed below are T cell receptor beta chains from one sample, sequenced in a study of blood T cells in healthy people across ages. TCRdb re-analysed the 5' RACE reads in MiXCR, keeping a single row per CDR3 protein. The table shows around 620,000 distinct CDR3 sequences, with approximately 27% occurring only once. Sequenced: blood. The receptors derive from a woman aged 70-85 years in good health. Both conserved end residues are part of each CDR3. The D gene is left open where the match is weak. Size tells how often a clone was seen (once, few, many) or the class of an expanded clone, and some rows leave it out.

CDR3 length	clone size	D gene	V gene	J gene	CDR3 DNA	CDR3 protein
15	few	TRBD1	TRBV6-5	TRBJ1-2	TGTGCCAGCAGTCGATCGGGACAGGCTAACTATGGCTACACCTTC	CASSRSGQANYGYTF
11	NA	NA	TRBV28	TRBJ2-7	TGTGCCAGCAAGGCTTCCTACGAGCAGTACTTC	CASKASYEQYF
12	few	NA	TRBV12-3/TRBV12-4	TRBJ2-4	TGTGCCAGCAGGCGGAGGCAGGACATTCAGTACTTC	CASRRRQDIQYF
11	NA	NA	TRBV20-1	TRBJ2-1	TGCAGTGCTAGAGGGTCGGTAGAGGGGGTCTTC	CSARGSVEGVF
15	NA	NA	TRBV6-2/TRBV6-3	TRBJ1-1	TGTGCCAGCAGTTACAGGGGAAGATCGAACACTGAAGCTTTCTTT	CASSYRGRSNTEAFF
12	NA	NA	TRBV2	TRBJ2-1	TGTGCCAGCAGTCCCTCAGAGGTGGAGCAGTTCTTC	CASSPSEVEQFF
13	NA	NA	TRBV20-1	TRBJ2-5	TGCAGTGCTAGGAGGACACCCCGGGAGACCCAGTACTTC	CSARRTPRETQYF
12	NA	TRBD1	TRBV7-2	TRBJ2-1	TGTGCCAGCAGCTTGGACAGGGGGCACGAGTTCTTC	CASSLDRGHEFF
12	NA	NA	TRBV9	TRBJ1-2	TGTGCCAGCAGTGCGACAGTCTATGGCTACACCTTC	CASSATVYGYTF
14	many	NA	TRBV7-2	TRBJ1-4	TGTGCCAGCAGCCGGGGGGGGGCTAATGAAAAACTGTTTTTT	CASSRGGANEKLFF
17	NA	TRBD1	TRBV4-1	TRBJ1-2	TGCGCCAGCAGCCCCCGTCAGGGGGAGAGGATAAGCTATGGCTACACCTTC	CASSPRQGERISYGYTF
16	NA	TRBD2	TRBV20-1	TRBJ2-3	TGCAGTGCTGACCTAGCGGGGGGCCCTAGCACAGATACGCAGTATTTT	CSADLAGGPSTDTQYF
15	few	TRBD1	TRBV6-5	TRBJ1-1	TGTGCCAGCATGCCCAGGGACAGGGTTACCACTGAAGCTTTCTTT	CASMPRDRVTTEAFF